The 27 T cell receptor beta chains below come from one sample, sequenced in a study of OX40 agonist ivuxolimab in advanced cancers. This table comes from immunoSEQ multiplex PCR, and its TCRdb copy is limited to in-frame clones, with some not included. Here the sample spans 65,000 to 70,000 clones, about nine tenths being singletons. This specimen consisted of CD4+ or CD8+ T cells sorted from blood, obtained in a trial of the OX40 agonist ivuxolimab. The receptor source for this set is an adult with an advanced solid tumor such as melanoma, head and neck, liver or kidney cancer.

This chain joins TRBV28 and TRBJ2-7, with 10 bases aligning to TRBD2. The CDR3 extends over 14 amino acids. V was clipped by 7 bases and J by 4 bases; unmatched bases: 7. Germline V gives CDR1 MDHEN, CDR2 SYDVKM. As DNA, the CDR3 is TGTGCCAGCAAGGGCACTAGCGGGACATACGAGCAGTACTTC. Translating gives CASKGTSGTYEQYF.

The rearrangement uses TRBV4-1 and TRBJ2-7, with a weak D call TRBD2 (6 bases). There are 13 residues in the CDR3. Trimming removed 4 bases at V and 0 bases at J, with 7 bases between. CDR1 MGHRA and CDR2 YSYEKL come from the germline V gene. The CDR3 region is CASSRGLSYEQYF. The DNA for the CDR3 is TGCGCCAGCAGCCGGGGACTCTCCTACGAGCAGTACTTC.

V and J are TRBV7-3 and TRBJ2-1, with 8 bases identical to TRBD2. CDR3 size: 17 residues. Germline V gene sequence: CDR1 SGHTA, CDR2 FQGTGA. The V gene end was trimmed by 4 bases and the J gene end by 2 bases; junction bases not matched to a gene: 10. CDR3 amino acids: CASSSHSSGLTYNEQFF. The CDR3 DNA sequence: TGTGCCAGCAGCTCACACTCTAGCGGGTTAACCTACAATGAGCAGTTCTTC.

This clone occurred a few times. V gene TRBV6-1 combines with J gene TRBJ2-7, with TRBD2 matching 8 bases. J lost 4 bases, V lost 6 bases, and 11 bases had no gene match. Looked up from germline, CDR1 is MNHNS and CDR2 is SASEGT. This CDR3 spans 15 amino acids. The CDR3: CASRSRGGIKYEQYF. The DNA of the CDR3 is TGTGCCAGCAGGTCCCGGGGGGGAATTAAGTACGAGCAGTACTTC.

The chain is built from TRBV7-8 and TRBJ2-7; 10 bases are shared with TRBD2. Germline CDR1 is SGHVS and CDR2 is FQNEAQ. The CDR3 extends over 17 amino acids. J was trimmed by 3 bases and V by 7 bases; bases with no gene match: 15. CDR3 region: CASKLYRGTSANYEQYF. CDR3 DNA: TGTGCCAGCAAACTTTACCGAGGGACTAGCGCTAACTACGAGCAGTACTTC. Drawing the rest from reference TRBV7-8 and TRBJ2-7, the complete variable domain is GAGVSQSPRYKVAKRGQDVALRCDPISGHVSLFWYQQALGQGPEFLTYFQNEAQLDKSGLPSDRFFAERPEGSVSTLKIQRTQQEDSAVYLCASKLYRGTSANYEQYFGPGTRLTVT.

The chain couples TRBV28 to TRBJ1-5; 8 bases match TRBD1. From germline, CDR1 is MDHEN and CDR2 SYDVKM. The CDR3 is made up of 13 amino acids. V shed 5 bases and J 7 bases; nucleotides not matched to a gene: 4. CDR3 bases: TGTGCCAGCAGTCTGACAGGGGCCCAGCCCCAGCATTTT. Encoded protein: CASSLTGAQPQHF.

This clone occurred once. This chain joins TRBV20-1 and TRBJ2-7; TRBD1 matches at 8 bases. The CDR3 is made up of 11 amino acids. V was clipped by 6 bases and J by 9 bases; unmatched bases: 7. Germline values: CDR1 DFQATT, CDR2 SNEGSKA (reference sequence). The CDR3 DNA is TGCAGTGCGGAAGACAGGGGCGCGCAGTACTTC. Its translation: CSAEDRGAQYF.

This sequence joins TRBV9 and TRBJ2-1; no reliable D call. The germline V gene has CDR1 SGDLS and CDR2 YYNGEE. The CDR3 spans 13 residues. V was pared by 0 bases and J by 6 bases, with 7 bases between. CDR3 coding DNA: TGTGCCAGCAGCGTAGACGGTACCAATGAGCAGTTCTTC. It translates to CASSVDGTNEQFF.

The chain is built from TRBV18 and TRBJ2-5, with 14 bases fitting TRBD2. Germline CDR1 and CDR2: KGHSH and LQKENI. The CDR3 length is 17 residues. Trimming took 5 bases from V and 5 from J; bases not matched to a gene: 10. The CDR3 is CASSTGTSGSKTETQYF. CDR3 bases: TGTGCCAGCTCAACCGGGACTAGCGGGAGCAAAACGGAGACCCAGTACTTC.

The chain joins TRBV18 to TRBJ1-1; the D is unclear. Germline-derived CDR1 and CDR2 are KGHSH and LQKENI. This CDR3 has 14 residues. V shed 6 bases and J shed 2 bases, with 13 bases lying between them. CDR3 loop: CASSLSFGNTEAFF. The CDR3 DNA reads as TGTGCCAGCTCTCTAAGTTTTGGAAACACTGAAGCTTTCTTT.

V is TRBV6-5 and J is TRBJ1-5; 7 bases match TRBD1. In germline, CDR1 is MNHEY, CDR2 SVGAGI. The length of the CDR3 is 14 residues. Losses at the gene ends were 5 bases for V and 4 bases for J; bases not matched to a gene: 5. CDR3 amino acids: CASSDPGQNQPQHF. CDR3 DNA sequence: TGTGCCAGCAGTGACCCGGGACAGAATCAGCCCCAGCATTTT.

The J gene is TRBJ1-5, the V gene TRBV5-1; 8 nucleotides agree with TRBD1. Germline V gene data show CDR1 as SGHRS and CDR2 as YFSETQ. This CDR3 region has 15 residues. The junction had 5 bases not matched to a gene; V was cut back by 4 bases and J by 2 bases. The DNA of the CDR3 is TGCGCCAGCAGCGAGGACAGGGAGGGCAATCAGCCCCAGCATTTT. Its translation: CASSEDREGNQPQHF. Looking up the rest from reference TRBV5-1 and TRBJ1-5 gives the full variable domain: KAGVTQTPRYLIKTRGQQVTLSCSPISGHRSVSWYQQTPGQGLQFLFEYFSETQRNKGNFPGRFSGRQFSNSRSEMNVSTLELGDSALYLCASSEDREGNQPQHFGDGTRLSIL.

In DNA, the CDR3 is TGTGCCAGTAGTCCCAACCCCATGAACACTGAAGCTTTCTTT. Protein: CASSPNPMNTEAFF. The rearrangement joins TRBV19 to TRBJ1-1; D gene unclear. The CDR3 length is 14 residues. Trimming stripped 5 bases from V and 0 bases from J, with 10 bases between. CDR1 LNHDA and CDR2 SQIVND come from the germline V gene (reference sequence).

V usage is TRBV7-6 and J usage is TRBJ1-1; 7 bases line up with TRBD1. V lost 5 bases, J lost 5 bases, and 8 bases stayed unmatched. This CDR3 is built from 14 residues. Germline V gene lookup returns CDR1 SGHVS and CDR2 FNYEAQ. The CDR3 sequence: CASSLTGVLTEAFF. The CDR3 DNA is TGTGCCAGCAGCCTAACAGGGGTTTTAACTGAAGCTTTCTTT.

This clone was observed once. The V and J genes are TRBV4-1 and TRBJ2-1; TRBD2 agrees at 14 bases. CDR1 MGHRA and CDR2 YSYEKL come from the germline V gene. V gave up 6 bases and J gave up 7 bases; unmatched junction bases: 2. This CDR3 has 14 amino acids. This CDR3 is CASRGLAGVNEQFF. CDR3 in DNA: TGCGCCAGCAGGGGACTAGCGGGAGTGAATGAGCAGTTCTTC.

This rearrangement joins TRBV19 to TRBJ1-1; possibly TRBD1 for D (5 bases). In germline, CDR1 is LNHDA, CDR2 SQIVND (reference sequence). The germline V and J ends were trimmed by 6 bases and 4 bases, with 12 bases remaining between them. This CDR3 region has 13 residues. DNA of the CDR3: TGTGCCAGTAGGAGCCAGGGAGGCACTGAAGCTTTCTTT. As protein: CASRSQGGTEAFF.

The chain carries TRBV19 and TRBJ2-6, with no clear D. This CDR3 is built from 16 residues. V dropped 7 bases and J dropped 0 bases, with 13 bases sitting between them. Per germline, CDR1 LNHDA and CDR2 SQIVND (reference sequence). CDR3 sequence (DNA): TGTGCCAGTACCGTGACAACAAACTCTGGGGCCAACGTCCTGACTTTC. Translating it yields CASTVTTNSGANVLTF.

The CDR3 DNA sequence: TGTGCCAGTAGTAGAGGCGGCAGATACGAGCAGTACTTC. Its translation is CASSRGGRYEQYF. V and J are TRBV19 and TRBJ2-7; D unclear. The CDR3 has 13 amino acids. Trimming took off 4 bases at V and 4 bases at J, with 11 bases between the two ends. The germline V gene has CDR1 LNHDA and CDR2 SQIVND (reference sequence).

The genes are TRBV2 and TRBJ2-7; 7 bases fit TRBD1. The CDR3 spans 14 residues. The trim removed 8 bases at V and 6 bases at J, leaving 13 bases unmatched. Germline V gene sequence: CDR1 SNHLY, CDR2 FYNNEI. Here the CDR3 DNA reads TGTGCCAGCTCCCCAGGCAGGGGGTCTCGCGAGCAGTACTTC. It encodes CASSPGRGSREQYF.

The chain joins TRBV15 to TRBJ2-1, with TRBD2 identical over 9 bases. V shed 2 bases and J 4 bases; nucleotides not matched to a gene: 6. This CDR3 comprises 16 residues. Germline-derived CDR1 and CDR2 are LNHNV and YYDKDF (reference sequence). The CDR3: CATSRKTSGSYNEQFF. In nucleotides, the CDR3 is TGTGCCACCAGCAGAAAGACTAGCGGCAGTTACAATGAGCAGTTCTTC. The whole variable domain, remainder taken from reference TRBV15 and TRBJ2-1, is DAMVIQNPRYQVTQFGKPVTLSCSQTLNHNVMYWYQQKSSQAPKLLFHYYDKDFNNEADTPDNFQSRRPNTSFCFLDIRSPGLGDTAMYLCATSRKTSGSYNEQFFGPGTRLTVL.

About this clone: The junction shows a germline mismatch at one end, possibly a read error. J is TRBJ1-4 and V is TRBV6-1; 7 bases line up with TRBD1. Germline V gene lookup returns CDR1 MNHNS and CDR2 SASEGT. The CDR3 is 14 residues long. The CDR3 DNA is TGTGCCAGCAGAGAAGGGACAGTAAGGGAAAAACTGTTTTTT. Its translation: CASREGTVREKLFF.

The CDR3 bases are TGTGCCAGTAGTAGGGGTCAACTTAGCAATCAGCCCCAGCATTTT. This sequence encodes CASSRGQLSNQPQHF. The chain couples TRBV19 to TRBJ1-5; D is ambiguous. Trimming removed 4 bases at V and 0 bases at J, with 10 bases between. This CDR3 is built from 15 residues. Germline assignment: CDR1 LNHDA and CDR2 SQIVND (reference sequence).

CDR3 DNA: TGTGCCAGCTCACCTACAGCTAACACTGAAGCTTTCTTT. Protein: CASSPTANTEAFF. The chain combines TRBV18 with TRBJ1-1; D unresolved. Germline V CDR1 and CDR2: KGHSH, LQKENI. V gave up 3 bases and J gave up 2 bases, with 7 bases separating them. The CDR3 is made up of 13 amino acids.

The CDR3 bases are TGTGCCAGCAGCCGACTAGCGGGAGGCCTCACAGATACGCAGTATTTT. Translating gives CASSRLAGGLTDTQYF. The rearrangement joins TRBV14 to TRBJ2-3; TRBD2 aligns across 13 bases. V shed 4 bases and J 2 bases; nucleotides not matched to a gene: 3. Germline V lookup: CDR1 SGHDN, CDR2 FVKESK. This CDR3 contains 16 residues.

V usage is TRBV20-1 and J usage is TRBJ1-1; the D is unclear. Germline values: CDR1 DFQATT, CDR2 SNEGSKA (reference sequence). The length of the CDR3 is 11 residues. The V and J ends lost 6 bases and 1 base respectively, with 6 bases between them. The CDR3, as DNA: TGCAGTGCCACAGCGAACACTGAAGCTTTCTTT. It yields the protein CSATANTEAFF.

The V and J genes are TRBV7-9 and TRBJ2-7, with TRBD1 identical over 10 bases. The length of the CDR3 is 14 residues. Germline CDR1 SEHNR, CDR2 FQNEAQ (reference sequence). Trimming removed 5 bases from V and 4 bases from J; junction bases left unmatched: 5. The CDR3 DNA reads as TGTGCCAGCAGCCCGGACAGGGGGTCGTACGAGCAGTACTTC. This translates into CASSPDRGSYEQYF.

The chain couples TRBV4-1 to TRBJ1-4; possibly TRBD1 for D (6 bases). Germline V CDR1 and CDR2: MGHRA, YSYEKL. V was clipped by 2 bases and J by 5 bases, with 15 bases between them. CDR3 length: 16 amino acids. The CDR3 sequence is CASSQWGRGTNEKLFF. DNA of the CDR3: TGCGCCAGCAGCCAATGGGGGAGGGGGACCAATGAAAAACTGTTTTTT.